The 18 T cell receptor beta chains listed next were all sequenced from one sample in a study of T cell responses to AZD1222 COVID-19 vaccine. The table came from immunoSEQ multiplex PCR; TCRdb's copy has only in-frame clones and leaves some out. The sample includes roughly 140,000 clones, approximately 90% of them seen just once. The input for sequencing was peripheral blood, taken on day 0 of AZD1222 vaccination. The receptor source for this set is an adult in good health.

This chain connects TRBV2 to TRBJ1-2, with 10 bases identical to TRBD1. CDR3 length: 14 amino acids. J gave up 4 bases and V 6 bases, and 5 bases lay outside the gene matches. CDR1 and CDR2 from the germline V gene are SNHLY and FYNNEI. CDR3 nucleotides: TGTGCCAGCAGGTCGACAGGGGGCGCCTATGGCTACACCTTC. This translates into CASRSTGGAYGYTF. Supplemented by reference TRBV2 and TRBJ1-2, the full variable domain reads EPEVTQTPSHQVTQMGQEVILRCVPISNHLYFYWYRQILGQKVEFLVSFYNNEISEKSEIFDDQFSVERPDGSNFTLKIRSTKLEDSAMYFCASRSTGGAYGYTFGSGTRLTVV.

V is TRBV25-1 and J is TRBJ1-3; D gene unclear. The V and J ends lost 5 bases and 6 bases respectively, with 14 bases between them. The length of the CDR3 is 14 residues. Germline CDR1 is MGHDK and CDR2 is SYGVNS. The DNA of the CDR3 is TGTGCCAGCAGTAAACCGGGATTGGAAAACACCATATATTTT. It yields the protein CASSKPGLENTIYF. Full variable domain (rest looked up from reference TRBV25-1 and TRBJ1-3): EADIYQTPRYLVIGTGKKITLECSQTMGHDKMYWYQQDPGMELHLIHYSYGVNSTEKGDLSSESTVSRIRTEHFPLTLESARPSHTSQYLCASSKPGLENTIYFGEGSWLTVV.

Turning to this clone: The sample carries other DNA sequences with the same CDR3. The rearrangement links TRBV5-4 to TRBJ1-6, with 11 bases fitting TRBD1. The CDR3 has 15 residues. The junction had 2 bases not matched to a gene; V was cut back by 0 bases and J by 9 bases. Germline V CDR1 and CDR2: SGHNT, YYREEE (reference sequence). CDR3 nucleotides: TGTGCCAGCAGCTTGGGGACAGGGGGCGGTTCACCCCTCCACTTT. Translating gives CASSLGTGGGSPLHF.

The V and J genes are TRBV3-1 (or the pseudogene TRBV3-2) and TRBJ1-5, with D tentatively TRBD1 (6 bases). There are 16 residues in the CDR3. Germline V lookup: CDR1 LGHDT, CDR2 YNNKEL (reference sequence). Trimming took 4 bases from V and 1 from J, leaving 14 bases between them. The CDR3 coding sequence is TGTGCCAGCAGCCCTCAGGACAGTCCCAGCAATCAGCCCCAGCATTTT. It yields the protein CASSPQDSPSNQPQHF.

This clone turned up a few times. The genes are TRBV11-2 and TRBJ2-2; 9 nucleotides agree with TRBD2. Germline trimming cut 3 bases from V and 4 bases from J; bases unmatched to any gene: 12. The CDR3 extends over 18 amino acids. Germline CDR1 and CDR2: SGHAT and FQNNGV. CDR3: CASSLPRGLRGGTGELFF. CDR3 bases: TGTGCCAGCAGCTTGCCCCGGGGGTTGCGGGGGGGCACCGGGGAGCTGTTTTTT.

The chain links TRBV6-5 to TRBJ1-4; D is uncertain. CDR3 length: 15 amino acids. Per germline, CDR1 MNHEY and CDR2 SVGAGI. V was clipped by 5 bases and J by 3 bases, with 13 bases between them. CDR3 bases: TGTGCCAGCAGTCAATCCTTTCGGCCTAATGAAAAACTGTTTTTT. Translated: CASSQSFRPNEKLFF.

The chain uses TRBV7-9 and TRBJ1-1, with D possibly TRBD1 on 5 matching bases. V was clipped by 3 bases and J by 3 bases, with 17 bases between them. The germline V gene has CDR1 SEHNR and CDR2 FQNEAQ (reference sequence). The CDR3 consists of 16 residues. The CDR3 reads CASSFALSGIDTEAFF. The CDR3 bases are TGTGCCAGCAGCTTTGCCCTTTCAGGGATCGACACTGAAGCTTTCTTT.

This chain uses TRBV2 with TRBJ1-5, with a tentative D call TRBD1 (6 bases). Trimming cost V 5 bases and J 1 base, with 9 bases left between them. CDR1 is SNHLY, CDR2 FYNNEI, per germline. CDR3 size: 14 residues. CDR3 in DNA: TGTGCCAGCAGTTGGACAGAAAGCAATCAGCCCCAGCATTTT. It codes for CASSWTESNQPQHF.

The V and J genes are TRBV28 and TRBJ2-7; TRBD1 matches at 9 bases. The CDR3 loop spans 15 amino acids. After removal of 3 bases from V and 1 base from J, the junction contained 4 bases not matched to a gene. CDR1 is MDHEN and CDR2 is SYDVKM in the germline V gene. The CDR3 region is CASSFGGTGSYEQYF. The CDR3 DNA reads TGTGCCAGCAGTTTTGGAGGGACAGGGTCCTACGAGCAGTACTTC.

This clone was recorded a few times. Here the CDR3 reads CASSLVGPRAQHF. CDR3 in DNA: TGTGCCAGCAGCTTAGTAGGTCCCCGGGCCCAGCATTTT. The V call is TRBV7-2, the J call TRBJ1-5; no reliable D call. The CDR3 consists of 13 residues. Germline loops: CDR1 SGHTA, CDR2 FQGNSA. The V gene lost 1 base and the J gene lost 11 bases, with 12 bases spanning the gap. The full variable domain, in which reference TRBV7-2 and TRBJ1-5 provide the parts outside the CDR3, is GAGVSQSPSNKVTEKGKDVELRCDPISGHTALYWYRQSLGQGLEFLIYFQGNSAPDKSGLPSDRFSAERTGGSVSTLTIQRTQQEDSAVYLCASSLVGPRAQHFGDGTRLSIL.

The chain is built from TRBV7-2 and TRBJ1-4; 7 bases are shared with TRBD1. V was clipped by 6 bases and J by 7 bases; unmatched bases: 5. This CDR3 contains 13 residues. Germline lookup yields CDR1 SGHTA and CDR2 FQGNSA. The DNA of the CDR3 is TGTGCCAGCAGACCCGGGACAGCTGAAAAACTGTTTTTT. Translated: CASRPGTAEKLFF.

J is TRBJ1-5 and V is TRBV4-3; D uncertain. This CDR3 has 15 amino acids. V lost 0 bases to trimming and J lost 0 bases, with 6 bases between them. Germline lookup yields CDR1 LGHNA and CDR2 YSLEER. The chain's CDR3 is CASSQEGDSNQPQHF. CDR3 sequence (DNA): TGCGCCAGCAGCCAAGAAGGAGATAGCAATCAGCCCCAGCATTTT.

This rearrangement joins TRBV9 to TRBJ2-3, with D possibly being TRBD2 (5 bases). Trimming removed 2 bases at V and 7 bases at J, with 14 bases between. The CDR3 runs 14 residues. Germline CDR1 and CDR2: SGDLS and YYNGEE. CDR3 region: CASSVASSRNTQYF. The CDR3 DNA follows: TGTGCCAGCAGCGTGGCTAGCTCTAGGAATACGCAGTATTTT.

This clone was seen just once. This chain connects TRBV7-8 to TRBJ1-4, with D unclear. V dropped 3 bases and J dropped 1 base, with 12 bases sitting between them. This CDR3 spans 16 amino acids. From germline, CDR1 is SGHVS and CDR2 FQNEAQ. The DNA of the CDR3 is TGTGCCAGCAGCTTGAACGGGGTTGGAACTAATGAAAAACTGTTTTTT. As protein: CASSLNGVGTNEKLFF.

The J gene is TRBJ2-5, the V gene TRBV5-6; possibly TRBD1 for D (6 bases). In germline, CDR1 is SGHDT, CDR2 YYEEEE. This CDR3 comprises 16 residues. Trimming removed 4 bases at V and 4 bases at J, with 20 bases between. The CDR3 nucleotides are TGTGCCAGCAGCCAACAGGGCGGCGGTTCGGGAGAGACCCAGTACTTC. As protein: CASSQQGGGSGETQYF.

The chain is built from TRBV7-2 and TRBJ1-6; TRBD1 matches at 10 bases. Germline lookup yields CDR1 SGHTA and CDR2 FQGNSA. J was trimmed by 16 bases and V by 4 bases; bases with no gene match: 13. The length of the CDR3 is 15 residues. CDR3 nucleotide sequence: TGTGCCAGCAGCTCATCCGGGACAGGGGAGCGAAGTCTCCACTTT. Translation gives CASSSSGTGERSLHF.

This chain joins TRBV7-2 and TRBJ1-5, with D perhaps matching TRBD1 (5 bases). This CDR3 contains 17 residues. Germline-derived CDR1 and CDR2 are SGHTA and FQGNSA. Between the trimmed V and J ends, which lost 2 bases and 4 bases, there was a span of 18 bases. This CDR3 reads CASSLLGLIGVNQPQHF. The CDR3 DNA reads TGTGCCAGCAGCTTATTGGGGCTCATAGGGGTTAATCAGCCCCAGCATTTT.

The rearrangement uses TRBV30 and TRBJ1-2; D unresolved. V dropped 3 bases and J dropped 1 base, with 9 bases sitting between them. The CDR3 covers 13 residues. Per germline, CDR1 GTSNPN and CDR2 SVGIG (reference sequence). CDR3 region: CAWRIRVNYGYTF. CDR3 in DNA: TGTGCCTGGAGAATACGGGTTAACTATGGCTACACCTTC.